A selection of T cell receptor beta chains follows, all from one sample in a study of radiotherapy plus CTLA-4 blockade in lung cancer. The protocol was immunoSEQ multiplex PCR, while the TCRdb copy is restricted to in-frame clones and leaves out a portion. The sample records some 73,000 clones, roughly 69% being singletons. Sequenced here: peripheral blood, sampled from a patient treated with radiotherapy plus ipilimumab. Receptor source: a human donor with non-small cell lung cancer whose response to radiotherapy plus ipilimumab could not be evaluated. Both conserved end residues are part of each CDR3. D genes are given only for firm matches. Not all rows give a size; the values are once, few, many and, for expanded clones, a class.

>-|TRBJ2-7|TRBV28|-
CASTQSGGVTYEQYF
TGTGCCAGCACCCAATCCGGGGGTGTGACTTACGAGCAGTACTTC
>few|TRBJ1-6|TRBV6-6|-
CASSYNQGISPLHF
TGTGCCAGCAGTTATAACCAGGGGATCTCACCCCTCCACTTT
>-|TRBJ2-7|TRBV11-1|-
CASKNSGGLDEQYF
TGTGCCAGCAAAAACTCAGGGGGGCTCGACGAGCAGTACTTC
>-|TRBJ2-3|TRBV9|-
CASSVGLGGRATQYF
TGTGCCAGCAGCGTAGGACTAGGGGGCCGGGCTACGCAGTATTTT
>-|TRBJ2-7|TRBV28|TRBD2
CASRTSSSYEQYF
TGTGCCAGTAGGACTAGCAGCTCCTACGAGCAGTACTTC
>-|TRBJ2-6|TRBV10-1|-
CASSAQIGANVLTF
TGCGCCAGCAGTGCACAGATTGGGGCCAACGTCCTGACTTTC
>once|TRBJ2-3|TRBV4-1|TRBD2
CASSQTIAGGPADTQYF
TGCGCCAGCAGCCAAACCATAGCGGGAGGGCCCGCAGATACGCAGTATTTT
>-|TRBJ2-3|TRBV7-2|TRBD2
CASSGPTSGPDTQYF
TGTGCCAGCAGCGGCCCGACTAGCGGCCCAGATACGCAGTATTTT
>-|TRBJ2-6|TRBV5-1|TRBD2
CASSLAGGLAGLSSGANVLTF
TGCGCCAGCAGCTTGGCCGGGGGGTTAGCGGGACTAAGCTCTGGGGCCAACGTCCTGACTTTC
>-|TRBJ2-7|TRBV5-1|TRBD1
CASSLAGTGATYEQYF
TGCGCCAGCAGCTTGGCGGGGACAGGGGCCACCTACGAGCAGTACTTC
>medium-sized|TRBJ2-2|TRBV7-9|-
CASSGGRDTYTGELFF
TGTGCCAGCAGCGGAGGCCGGGACACTTACACCGGGGAGCTGTTTTTT
>-|TRBJ2-5|TRBV5-1|TRBD2
CASSLAPSGKETQYF
TGCGCCAGCAGCTTGGCCCCTAGCGGGAAAGAGACCCAGTACTTC
>-|TRBJ1-2|TRBV7-2|-
CASSLDYANYGYTF
TGTGCCAGCAGCTTAGACTACGCTAACTATGGCTACACCTTC
>medium-sized|TRBJ2-7|TRBV5-6|TRBD2
CASSFSTSGGGEQYF
TGTGCCAGCAGCTTCTCGACTAGCGGGGGAGGCGAGCAGTACTTC
>-|TRBJ1-1|TRBV11-3|TRBD1
CASSLGYRGSMNTEAFF
TGTGCCAGCAGCTTAGGGTACAGGGGGTCAATGAACACTGAAGCTTTCTTT
>-|TRBJ2-1|TRBV5-4|-
CASSSGMNNEQFF
TGTGCCAGCAGCTCCGGGATGAACAATGAGCAGTTCTTC
>-|TRBJ1-1|TRBV10-3|-
CAISERGRNTEAFF
TGTGCCATCAGTGAGAGGGGCAGGAACACTGAAGCTTTCTTT
>-|TRBJ1-3|TRBV18|TRBD1
CASSFRDRDGNTIYF
TGTGCCAGCTCCTTCCGGGACAGGGATGGAAACACCATATATTTT
>-|TRBJ2-5|TRBV6-1|-
CASSDFSQGRYF
TGTGCCAGCAGTGATTTTTCGCAGGGCCGGTACTTC
>-|TRBJ1-6|TRBV7-9|TRBD1
CASSFPGTGERSPLHF
TGTGCCAGCAGCTTCCCCGGGACAGGGGAACGGTCACCCCTCCACTTT
>few|TRBJ1-3|TRBV6-4|-
CASSASVEEVGNTIYF
TGTGCCAGCAGTGCGTCGGTGGAGGAAGTGGGAAACACCATATATTTT
>-|TRBJ2-3|TRBV11-3|TRBD2
CASSQLFLAGDVTQYF
TGTGCCAGCAGCCAATTATTCCTAGCGGGAGATGTTACGCAGTATTTT
>-|TRBJ1-5|TRBV10-3|TRBD1
CAISESLGTGGGQPQHF
TGTGCCATCAGTGAGTCTTTAGGGACAGGGGGAGGTCAGCCCCAGCATTTT
>-|TRBJ1-5|TRBV29-1|-
CSVVVGAQDQPQHF
TGCAGCGTTGTAGTAGGGGCGCAGGATCAGCCCCAGCATTTT
>few|TRBJ1-4|TRBV7-2|TRBD1
CASSRPGTADEKLFF
TGTGCCAGCAGCAGGCCCGGGACAGCGGATGAAAAACTGTTTTTT
>-|TRBJ1-5|TRBV30|TRBD1
CAWSGDRDQPQHF
TGTGCCTGGAGTGGGGACAGGGACCAGCCCCAGCATTTT
>-|TRBJ1-1|TRBV5-8|-
CASSFLAGSTEAFF
TGTGCCAGCAGCTTCCTCGCGGGGAGCACTGAAGCTTTCTTT
>-|TRBJ1-1|TRBV29-1|TRBD1
CSVSGQGASNTEAFF
TGCAGCGTTTCAGGACAGGGGGCATCGAACACTGAAGCTTTCTTT
>-|TRBJ2-5|TRBV10-3|TRBD2
CATDPGRSETQYF
TGTGCCACCGATCCCGGGAGGAGCGAGACCCAGTACTTC
>-|TRBJ2-2|TRBV7-2|TRBD1
CASSLRTGGDRYTGELFF
TGTGCCAGCAGCCTTCGGACAGGGGGTGATAGGTACACCGGGGAGCTGTTTTTT
>few|TRBJ2-2|TRBV5-1|TRBD2
CASRAGDVTGELFF
TGCGCCAGCAGGGCGGGGGACGTCACCGGGGAGCTGTTTTTT
>-|TRBJ2-5|TRBV5-1|TRBD2
CASSLVGGAGGEQYF
TGCGCCAGCAGCTTGGTGGGGGGCGCGGGGGGAGAGCAGTACTTC
>-|TRBJ2-1|TRBV5-3|-
CARSLAGDGGGPNEQFF
TGTGCCAGAAGCTTGGCAGGGGATGGGGGGGGCCCCAATGAGCAGTTCTTC
>-|TRBJ2-5|TRBV4-1|-
CASSPRGGETQYF
TGCGCCAGCAGCCCGAGGGGGGGGGAGACCCAGTACTTC
>-|TRBJ2-7|TRBV28|TRBD1
CASNPTGGTFYEQYF
TGTGCCAGCAATCCGACAGGGGGAACCTTCTACGAGCAGTACTTC
>-|TRBJ2-2|TRBV27|TRBD2
CASSLGLAGGWGTGELFF
TGTGCCAGCAGTTTGGGGCTAGCGGGAGGTTGGGGCACCGGGGAGCTGTTTTTT
>-|TRBJ2-2|TRBV9|-
CASSPTVGTGELFF
TGTGCCAGCAGCCCTACAGTTGGCACCGGGGAGCTGTTTTTT
>few|TRBJ1-1|TRBV5-1|-
CASSLYRWGGTEAFF
TGCGCCAGCAGCTTGTATCGGTGGGGGGGCACTGAAGCTTTCTTT
>few|TRBJ2-7|TRBV4-1|-
CASSLDLEQGFEQYF
TGCGCCAGCAGCCTCGACCTCGAACAGGGTTTCGAGCAGTACTTC
>-|TRBJ2-7|TRBV11-3|-
CASSPGGRGLIGSYEQYF
TGTGCCAGCAGCCCGGGGGGCAGGGGGCTGATAGGATCCTACGAGCAGTACTTC